The source of this TCR beta chain is a study of T cells in localized non-small cell lung cancer. Study-level points and caveats: The study linked higher blood T cell density to longer overall survival. Highest T cell clonality was seen in uninvolved adjacent lung, surpassing that measured in tumor. Among the top 100 tumor clones, a median roughly 57 appeared in adjacent lung.

This CDR3 contains 16 residues. The repertoire was sequenced with immunoSEQ multiplex PCR; TCRdb's copy has only in-frame clones and lacks some. This repertoire shows roughly 24,000 clones, 65% to 85% found once; its top ten account for roughly 10%. This clone was recorded once. The antigen remains unidentified. The J gene is TRBJ2-1, the V gene TRBV21-1; TRBD2, the table's D call, was not compared with the DNA. TRBV21-1 is a recognized pseudogene. The sequence was collected from a man between 40 and 70 years old with stage III squamous cell lung carcinoma. The source material was peripheral blood, sampled before any cancer treatment. CDR3 in amino acids: CASSILAASSYNEQFF. CDR3 DNA sequence: TGTGCCAGCAGTATTCTAGCGGCGAGCTCCTACAATGAGCAGTTCTTC.